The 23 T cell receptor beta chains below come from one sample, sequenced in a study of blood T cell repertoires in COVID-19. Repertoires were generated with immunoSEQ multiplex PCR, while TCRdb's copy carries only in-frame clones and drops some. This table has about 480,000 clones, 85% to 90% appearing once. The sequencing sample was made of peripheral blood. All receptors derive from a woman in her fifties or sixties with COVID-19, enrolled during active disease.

The CDR3 sequence is CSASSGGRETQYF. Here the CDR3 DNA reads TGCAGTGCTAGTTCCGGGGGGAGGGAGACCCAGTACTTC. The chain has TRBV20-1 and TRBJ2-5; 7 bases agree with TRBD2. CDR3 length equals 13 residues. Germline V gene sequence: CDR1 DFQATT, CDR2 SNEGSKA (reference sequence). Trimming cost V 3 bases and J 5 bases; bases outside gene matches: 6.

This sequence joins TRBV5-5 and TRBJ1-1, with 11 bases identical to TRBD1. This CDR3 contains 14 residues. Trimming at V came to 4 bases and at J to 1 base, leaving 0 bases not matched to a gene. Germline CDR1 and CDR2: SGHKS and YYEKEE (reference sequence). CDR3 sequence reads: CASSGTGGNTEAFF. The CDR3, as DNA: TGTGCCAGCAGCGGGACAGGGGGGAACACTGAAGCTTTCTTT.

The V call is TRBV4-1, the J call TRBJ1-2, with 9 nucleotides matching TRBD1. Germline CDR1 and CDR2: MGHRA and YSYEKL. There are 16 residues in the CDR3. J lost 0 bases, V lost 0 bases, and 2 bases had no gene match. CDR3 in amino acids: CASSQDWTGANYGYTF. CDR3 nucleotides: TGCGCCAGCAGCCAAGATTGGACAGGGGCTAACTATGGCTACACCTTC.

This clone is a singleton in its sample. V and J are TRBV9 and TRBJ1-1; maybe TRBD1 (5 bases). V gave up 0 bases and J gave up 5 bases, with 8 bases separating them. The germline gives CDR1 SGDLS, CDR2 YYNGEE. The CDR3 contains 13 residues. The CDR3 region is CASSVAGWTEAFF. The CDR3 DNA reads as TGTGCCAGCAGCGTAGCAGGGTGGACTGAAGCTTTCTTT. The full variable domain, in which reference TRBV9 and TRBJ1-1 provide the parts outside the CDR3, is DSGVTQTPKHLITATGQRVTLRCSPRSGDLSVYWYQQSLDQGLQFLIQYYNGEERAKGNILERFSAQQFPDLHSELNLSSLELGDSALYFCASSVAGWTEAFFGQGTRLTVV.

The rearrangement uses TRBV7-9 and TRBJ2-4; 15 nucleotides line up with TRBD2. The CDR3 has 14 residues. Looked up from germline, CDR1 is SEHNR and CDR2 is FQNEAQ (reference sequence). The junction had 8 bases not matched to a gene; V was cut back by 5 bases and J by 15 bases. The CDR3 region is CASSTGLAGGERYF. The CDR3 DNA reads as TGTGCCAGCAGCACGGGACTAGCGGGGGGAGAAAGGTACTTC.

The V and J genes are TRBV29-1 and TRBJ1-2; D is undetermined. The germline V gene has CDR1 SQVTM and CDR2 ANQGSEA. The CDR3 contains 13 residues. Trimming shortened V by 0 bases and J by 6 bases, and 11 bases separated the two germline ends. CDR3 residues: CSVEDPLGNGYTF. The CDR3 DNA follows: TGCAGCGTTGAAGACCCACTAGGGAATGGCTACACCTTC.

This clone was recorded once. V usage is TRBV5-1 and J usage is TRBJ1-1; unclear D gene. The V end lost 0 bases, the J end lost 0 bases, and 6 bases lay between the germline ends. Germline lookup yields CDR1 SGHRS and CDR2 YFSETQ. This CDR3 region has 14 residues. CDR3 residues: CASSLAAMNTEAFF. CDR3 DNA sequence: TGCGCCAGCAGCTTGGCCGCTATGAACACTGAAGCTTTCTTT.

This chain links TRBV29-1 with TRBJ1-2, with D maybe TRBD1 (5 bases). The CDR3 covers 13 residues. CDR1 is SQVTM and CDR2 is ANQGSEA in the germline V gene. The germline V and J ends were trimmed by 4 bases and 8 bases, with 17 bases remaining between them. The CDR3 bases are TGCAGCGTTGTGGGAGGCAGGGTCATCGGCTACACCTTC. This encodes CSVVGGRVIGYTF.

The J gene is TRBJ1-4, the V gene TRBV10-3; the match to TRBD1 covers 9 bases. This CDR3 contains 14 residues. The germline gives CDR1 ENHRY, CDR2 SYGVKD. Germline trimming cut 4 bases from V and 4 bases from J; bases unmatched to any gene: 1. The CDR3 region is CAISGTGVNEKLFF. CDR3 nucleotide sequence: TGTGCCATCAGTGGGACAGGGGTTAATGAAAAACTGTTTTTT.

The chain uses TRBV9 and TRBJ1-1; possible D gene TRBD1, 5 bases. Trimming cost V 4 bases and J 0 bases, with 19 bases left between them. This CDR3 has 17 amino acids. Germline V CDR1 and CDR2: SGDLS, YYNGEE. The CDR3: CASSSGGGVSMNTEAFF. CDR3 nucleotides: TGTGCCAGCAGCTCCGGTGGGGGGGTTTCAATGAACACTGAAGCTTTCTTT.

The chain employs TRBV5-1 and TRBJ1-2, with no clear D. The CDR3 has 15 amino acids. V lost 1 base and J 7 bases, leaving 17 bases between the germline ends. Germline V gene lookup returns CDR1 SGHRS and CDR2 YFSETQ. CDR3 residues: CASSLSAVSVGGYTF. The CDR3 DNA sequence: TGCGCCAGCAGCTTGAGCGCCGTAAGTGTGGGTGGCTACACCTTC.

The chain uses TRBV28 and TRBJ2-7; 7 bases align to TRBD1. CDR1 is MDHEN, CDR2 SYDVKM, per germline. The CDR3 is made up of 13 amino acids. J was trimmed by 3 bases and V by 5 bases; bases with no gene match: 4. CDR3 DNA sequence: TGTGCCAGCAGTGAATGGGACAGCTACGAGCAGTACTTC. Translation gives CASSEWDSYEQYF.

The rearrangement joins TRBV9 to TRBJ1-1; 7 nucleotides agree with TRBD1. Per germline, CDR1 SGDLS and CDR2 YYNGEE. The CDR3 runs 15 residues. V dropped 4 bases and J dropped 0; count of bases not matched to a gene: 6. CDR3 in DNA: TGTGCCAGCAGCTTCTTGACAGGGATGAACACTGAAGCTTTCTTT. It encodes CASSFLTGMNTEAFF.

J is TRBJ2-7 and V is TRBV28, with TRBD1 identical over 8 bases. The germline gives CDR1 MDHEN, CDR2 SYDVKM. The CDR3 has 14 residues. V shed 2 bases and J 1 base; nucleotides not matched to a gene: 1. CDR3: CASSLGDRSYEQYF. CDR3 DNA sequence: TGTGCCAGCAGTTTAGGGGACAGGTCCTACGAGCAGTACTTC.

In DNA form, the CDR3 reads TGTGCCAGCTCACGCTCCTCCGACACCAGGGGAACTGAAGCTTTCTTT. Protein sequence: CASSRSSDTRGTEAFF. This sequence joins TRBV18 and TRBJ1-1; the D gene is possibly TRBD1 (6 bases). V dropped 4 bases and J dropped 5 bases, with 20 bases sitting between them. CDR1 and CDR2 (germline): KGHSH, LQKENI. The CDR3 runs to 16 residues.

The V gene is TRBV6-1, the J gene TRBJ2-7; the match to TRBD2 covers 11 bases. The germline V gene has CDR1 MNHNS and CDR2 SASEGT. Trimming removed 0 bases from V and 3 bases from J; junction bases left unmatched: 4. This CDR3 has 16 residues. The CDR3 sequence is CASSEAYTSGGYEQYF. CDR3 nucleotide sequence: TGTGCCAGCAGTGAAGCGTACACTAGCGGGGGCTACGAGCAGTACTTC.

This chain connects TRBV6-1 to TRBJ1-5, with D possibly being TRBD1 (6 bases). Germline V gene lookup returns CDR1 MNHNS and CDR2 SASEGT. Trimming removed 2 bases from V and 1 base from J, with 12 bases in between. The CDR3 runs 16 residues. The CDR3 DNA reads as TGTGCCAGCAGTGAATTGGGGGGGCTGAGCAATCAGCCCCAGCATTTT. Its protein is CASSELGGLSNQPQHF.

DNA for the CDR3: TGTGCCAGTACCCCGAGGGTCGCAACTGAAGCTTTCTTT. It translates to CASTPRVATEAFF. The V and J genes are TRBV19 and TRBJ1-1, with D unresolved. Germline V CDR1 and CDR2: LNHDA, SQIVND (reference sequence). This CDR3 has 13 residues. Trimming pared 7 bases from V and 5 bases from J, leaving 14 bases between. The full variable domain, in which reference TRBV19 and TRBJ1-1 provide the parts outside the CDR3, is DGGITQSPKYLFRKEGQNVTLSCEQNLNHDAMYWYRQDPGQGLRLIYYSQIVNDFQKGDIAEGYSVSREKKESFPLTVTSAQKNPTAFYLCASTPRVATEAFFGQGTRLTVV.

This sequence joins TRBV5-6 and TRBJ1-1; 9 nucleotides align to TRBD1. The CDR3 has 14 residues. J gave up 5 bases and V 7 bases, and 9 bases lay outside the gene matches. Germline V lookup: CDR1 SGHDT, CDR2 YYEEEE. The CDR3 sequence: CASGIQGAFTEAFF. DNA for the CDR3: TGTGCCAGCGGGATACAGGGGGCTTTTACTGAAGCTTTCTTT. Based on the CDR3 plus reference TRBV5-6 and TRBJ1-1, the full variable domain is DAGVTQSPTHLIKTRGQQVTLRCSPKSGHDTVSWYQQALGQGPQFIFQYYEEEERQRGNFPDRFSGHQFPNYSSELNVNALLLGDSALYLCASGIQGAFTEAFFGQGTRLTVV.

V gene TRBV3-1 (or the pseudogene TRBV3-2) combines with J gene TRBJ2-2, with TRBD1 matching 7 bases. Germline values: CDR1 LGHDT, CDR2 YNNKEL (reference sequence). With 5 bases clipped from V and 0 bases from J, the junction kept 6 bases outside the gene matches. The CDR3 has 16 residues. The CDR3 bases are TGTGCCAGCAGCGATATCGGACAGGCGAACACCGGGGAGCTGTTTTTT. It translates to CASSDIGQANTGELFF.

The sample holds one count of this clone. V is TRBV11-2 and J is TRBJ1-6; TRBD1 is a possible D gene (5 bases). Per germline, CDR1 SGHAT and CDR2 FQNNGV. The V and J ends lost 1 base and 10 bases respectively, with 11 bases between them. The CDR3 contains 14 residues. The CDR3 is CASSLAPGKSPLHF. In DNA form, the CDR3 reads TGTGCCAGCAGCTTAGCTCCAGGGAAATCACCCCTCCACTTT.

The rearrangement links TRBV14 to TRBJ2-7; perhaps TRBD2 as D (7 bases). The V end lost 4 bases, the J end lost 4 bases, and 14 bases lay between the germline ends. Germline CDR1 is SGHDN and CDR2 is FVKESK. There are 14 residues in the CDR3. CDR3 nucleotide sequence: TGTGCCAGCAGCCCTAGGGGGGGACCATACGAGCAGTACTTC. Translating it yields CASSPRGGPYEQYF.

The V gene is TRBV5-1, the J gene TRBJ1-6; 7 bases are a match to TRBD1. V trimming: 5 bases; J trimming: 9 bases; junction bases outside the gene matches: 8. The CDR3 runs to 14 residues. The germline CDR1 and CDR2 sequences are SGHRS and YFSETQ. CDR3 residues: CASRLTGERSPLHF. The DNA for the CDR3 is TGCGCCAGCAGACTTACAGGGGAGCGTTCACCCCTCCACTTT.